A single T cell receptor (beta chain) is shown here with its context. Its antigen is unidentified. This sample is drawn from a study of CD8+CD57+ T cells in acquired aplastic anemia. Study-level results: Both patients and controls carried the same twenty-nine CD8+ CDR3 sequences.

According to the study, genomic DNA was the template for TCR beta VDJ and CDR3 profiling. Each CDR3 protein is one row after TCRdb ran MiXCR on the reads. The repertoire holds around 42,000 distinct CDR3 sequences, with over 55% as singletons. All sequencing subjects had displayed CD8+CD57+ cell expansion on flow cytometry. Severe acquired aplastic anemia affected all patients. CDR1 is MNHNS, CDR2 SASEGT, per germline. The CDR3 is made up of 16 amino acids. Trimming took 5 bases from V and 4 from J, leaving 20 bases between them. Sequencing input: sorted CD4+, CD8+, or CD8+CD57+ T cells (not recorded which) from PBMCs. The V and J genes are TRBV6-1 and TRBJ2-5; D is possibly TRBD1 (6 bases). This clonotype was obtained from a human donor with aplastic anemia. This CDR3 is CASSKGDTGYGETQYF. In DNA, the CDR3 is TGTGCCAGCAGTAAGGGAGACACAGGGTATGGAGAGACCCAGTACTTC.